This entry lists 25 T cell receptor beta chains sequenced from one sample in a study of response to subunit inactivated influenza vaccine. TCRdb reprocessed the RT-PCR reads with MiXCR, giving one entry per CDR3 protein. Altogether approximately 700,000 distinct CDR3 sequences are present, 15% to 18% being singletons, with the ten largest covering more than 9%. The starting material was PBMCs from blood, obtained 11 to 12 days after vaccination. All receptors derive from a man aged 50 or older who received an inactivated influenza vaccine.

This clonotype was seen a single time. The chain links TRBV18 to TRBJ2-7, with a possible D match to TRBD1 (5 bases). The CDR3 loop spans 14 amino acids. Germline V gives CDR1 KGHSH, CDR2 LQKENI. Trimming removed 1 base at V and 6 bases at J, with 13 bases between. CDR3 amino acids: CASSPQGPSAEQYF. The CDR3 region has the DNA TGTGCCAGCTCACCACAGGGGCCTTCTGCCGAGCAGTACTTC.

This clonotype was observed a few times. The chain joins TRBV19 to TRBJ2-3; possibly TRBD2 for D (5 bases). The CDR3 length is 17 residues. V gave up 1 base and J gave up 4 bases, with 18 bases separating them. Per the germline V gene, CDR1 is LNHDA and CDR2 is SQIVND (reference sequence). The CDR3 DNA reads as TGTGCCAGTAGTATAGCCCAAGGAGGTTTCGGGCCAGATACGCAGTATTTT. Translating gives CASSIAQGGFGPDTQYF.

The V gene is TRBV7-8, the J gene TRBJ2-5; D tentatively fits TRBD1 or TRBD2 (5 bases each). Trimming pared 1 base from V and 4 bases from J, leaving 10 bases between. This CDR3 has 14 residues. CDR1 and CDR2 from the germline V gene are SGHVS and FQNEAQ. The CDR3 reads CASSLDQGRETQYF. The CDR3 DNA sequence: TGTGCCAGCAGCTTAGACCAGGGACGAGAGACCCAGTACTTC.

This clonotype was observed a handful of times. The V and J genes are TRBV5-1 and TRBJ2-2; no definite D call. The CDR3 sequence is 13 residues long. Per the germline V gene, CDR1 is SGHRS and CDR2 is YFSETQ. V lost 1 base and J 7 bases, leaving 8 bases between the germline ends. DNA for the CDR3: TGCGCCAGCAGCTTGTCAACGGACGGGGAGCTGTTTTTT. Translated, it gives CASSLSTDGELFF.

The chain joins TRBV10-1 to TRBJ2-3, with 9 bases matching TRBD1. Looked up from germline, CDR1 is WNHNN and CDR2 is SYGVQD (reference sequence). V lost 5 bases and J lost 0; bases outside the gene matches: 9. The CDR3 has 17 residues. CDR3 nucleotides: TGCGCCAGCAGTCCCTACAGGGGGCTCGGGAGCACAGATACGCAGTATTTT. Its protein product is CASSPYRGLGSTDTQYF.

This clonotype was recorded at least ten times. The J gene is TRBJ1-4, the V gene TRBV6-1; 8 nucleotides match TRBD1. V trimming: 6 bases; J trimming: 0 bases; junction bases outside the gene matches: 3. Germline CDR1 and CDR2: MNHNS and SASEGT. CDR3 size: 15 residues. This chain's CDR3 is CASRSQGATNEKLFF. Here the CDR3 DNA reads TGTGCCAGCAGGTCACAGGGGGCAACTAATGAAAAACTGTTTTTT.

This clonotype came up many times. The rearrangement joins TRBV20-1 to TRBJ2-3; 11 bases are shared with TRBD2. The CDR3 sequence is 16 residues long. Germline V gives CDR1 DFQATT, CDR2 SNEGSKA (reference sequence). The J segment lost 5 bases and the V segment lost 0 bases, leaving 7 bases of the junction unmatched. CDR3 sequence: CSARDSRGLAGDTQYF. The CDR3 DNA reads as TGCAGTGCTAGAGATTCTCGAGGACTAGCGGGAGATACGCAGTATTTT.

This clonotype was seen a few times. The chain links TRBV20-1 to TRBJ2-3, with TRBD1 matching over 8 bases. This CDR3 contains 13 residues. Per germline, CDR1 DFQATT and CDR2 SNEGSKA (reference sequence). The V and J ends lost 8 bases and 4 bases, in that order; junction bases with no gene match: 8. The CDR3 loop reads CSYGQGFPDTQYF. The CDR3 coding sequence is TGCAGTTACGGACAGGGTTTTCCAGATACGCAGTATTTT.

V gene TRBV13 combines with J gene TRBJ2-3, with 12 bases fitting TRBD2. Germline CDR1 and CDR2: PRHDT and FYEKMQ (reference sequence). This CDR3 contains 17 residues. The V gene end was trimmed by 5 bases and the J gene end by 3 bases; junction bases not matched to a gene: 9. CDR3 sequence: CASSTRTSGIRTDTQYF. The CDR3 DNA follows: TGTGCCAGCAGCACCAGGACTAGCGGGATAAGGACAGATACGCAGTATTTT.

The chain recombines TRBV5-1 with TRBJ2-1, with 11 bases lining up with TRBD1. The CDR3 totals 15 residues. With 3 bases clipped from V and 7 bases from J, the junction kept 6 bases outside the gene matches. Germline CDR1 reads SGHRS; CDR2 reads YFSETQ. The CDR3 DNA sequence: TGCGCCAGCAGCTGGACAGGGGGCCCAGGTAATGAGCAGTTCTTC. Protein product: CASSWTGGPGNEQFF.

The genes are TRBV19 and TRBJ2-1, with 9 bases matching TRBD2. The CDR3 consists of 13 residues. Germline CDR1 reads LNHDA; CDR2 reads SQIVND (reference sequence). Losses at the gene ends were 6 bases for V and 5 bases for J; bases not matched to a gene: 2. CDR3: CASSTSGHNEQFF. The CDR3 nucleotides read TGTGCCAGTAGCACTAGCGGGCACAATGAGCAGTTCTTC.

This clonotype has a single count. This sequence joins TRBV19 and TRBJ2-1; D not certain. V gave up 6 bases and J gave up 8 bases, with 14 bases separating them. The CDR3 is 13 residues long. Looked up from germline, CDR1 is LNHDA and CDR2 is SQIVND (reference sequence). This chain's CDR3 is CASSPYMTDEQFF. The DNA for the CDR3 is TGTGCCAGTAGCCCCTATATGACCGATGAGCAGTTCTTC.

The sample holds a few counts of this clonotype. CDR3 sequence: CASSLEPAGRPDEQYF. The CDR3 DNA sequence: TGTGCCAGCAGCTTGGAACCAGCGGGGAGACCAGACGAGCAGTACTTC. The chain couples TRBV5-6 to TRBJ2-7; 7 bases agree with TRBD2. The germline V gene encodes CDR1 SGHDT and CDR2 YYEEEE. This CDR3 has 16 residues. Unmatched junction bases numbered 11, after V lost 0 bases and J lost 5 bases.

The chain couples TRBV3-1 to TRBJ2-1; tentative D call: TRBD2 (6 bases). Deletions cut 1 base from V and 9 bases from J, with 19 bases between. CDR3 length: 16 amino acids. Germline loops: CDR1 LGHDT, CDR2 YNNKEL (reference sequence). The CDR3 bases are TGTGCCAGCAGCCAAGTATGGATTACTAGCTACCCTGAGCAGTTCTTC. This encodes CASSQVWITSYPEQFF.

The chain uses TRBV4-2 and TRBJ2-1; TRBD2 matches 9 bases. CDR1 and CDR2 (germline): LGHNA, YNFKEQ. Losses at the gene ends were 5 bases for V and 7 bases for J; bases not matched to a gene: 9. The length of the CDR3 is 15 residues. DNA for the CDR3: TGTGCCAGCAGCGACCCCGGGACTAGCTTGAATGAGCAGTTCTTC. This codes for CASSDPGTSLNEQFF.

The J gene is TRBJ2-1, the V gene TRBV18, with unresolved D. The CDR3 spans 14 residues. Germline V lookup: CDR1 KGHSH, CDR2 LQKENI. Trimming took off 5 bases at V and 0 bases at J, with 8 bases between the two ends. CDR3: CASSGQASYNEQFF. The CDR3 bases are TGTGCCAGCTCAGGTCAGGCCTCCTACAATGAGCAGTTCTTC. The variable domain in full, with the rest retrieved from reference TRBV18 and TRBJ2-1, is NAGVMQNPRHLVRRRGQEARLRCSPMKGHSHVYWYRQLPEEGLKFMVYLQKENIIDESGMPKERFSAEFPKEGPSILRIQQVVRGDSAAYFCASSGQASYNEQFFGPGTRLTVL.

This clonotype was seen more than once but under ten times. V and J are TRBV29-1 and TRBJ2-3, with TRBD1 matching over 11 bases. CDR1 is SQVTM and CDR2 is ANQGSEA in the germline V gene. CDR3 length: 15 residues. With V trimmed by 6 bases and J by 6 bases, 11 bases remained unmatched. The CDR3 spells CSVAGQGARLDTQYF. DNA of the CDR3: TGCAGCGTCGCTGGACAGGGGGCACGATTGGATACGCAGTATTTT.

The chain uses TRBV9 and TRBJ2-1; a weak D match, TRBD1 (5 bases). V gave up 0 bases and J gave up 3 bases, with 16 bases separating them. Germline CDR1 is SGDLS and CDR2 is YYNGEE. CDR3 size: 17 residues. The CDR3 protein is CASSVEGVGHFYNEQFF. CDR3 bases: TGTGCCAGCAGCGTAGAAGGAGTTGGACACTTCTACAATGAGCAGTTCTTC.

This clonotype was seen many times. The V and J genes are TRBV5-1 and TRBJ2-5; weak D call: TRBD1 (5 bases). Germline V gene sequence: CDR1 SGHRS, CDR2 YFSETQ. This CDR3 contains 14 residues. Deletions cut 3 bases from V and 5 bases from J, with 14 bases between. The chain's CDR3 is CASSSDTVFETQYF. Written as DNA, the CDR3 is TGCGCCAGCAGCTCGGACACGGTCTTTGAGACCCAGTACTTC.

A few counts support this clonotype. The chain carries TRBV7-2 and TRBJ2-4; D call uncertain. The V gene lost 4 bases and the J gene lost 0 bases, with 10 bases spanning the gap. CDR1 is SGHTA and CDR2 is FQGNSA in the germline V gene. CDR3 length equals 15 residues. CDR3 bases: TGTGCCAGCAGCTGGTCTTTAGGAGCCAAAAACATTCAGTACTTC. As protein: CASSWSLGAKNIQYF.

In this sample, this clonotype turned up a few times. The CDR3 DNA sequence: TGTGCCAGCGACCTTTCAGCGGGAGGGCCTCGGGAGACCCAGTACTTC. Residues: CASDLSAGGPRETQYF. The chain links TRBV7-9 to TRBJ2-5, with 10 bases lining up with TRBD2. Germline V gene sequence: CDR1 SEHNR, CDR2 FQNEAQ (reference sequence). V gave up 8 bases and J gave up 5 bases; unmatched junction bases: 14. This CDR3 has 16 residues.

This clonotype has just a few counts. The CDR3 coding sequence is TGTGCCAGCAGCCCCGGGGGAGAGAACACTGAAGCTTTCTTT. It yields the protein CASSPGGENTEAFF. This chain links TRBV7-9 with TRBJ1-1, with a possible D match to TRBD1 (5 bases). The CDR3 loop spans 14 amino acids. Trimming took off 5 bases at V and 1 base at J, with 11 bases between the two ends. Germline-derived CDR1 and CDR2 are SEHNR and FQNEAQ (reference sequence).

The table lists this clonotype with a few counts. This chain connects TRBV20-1 to TRBJ2-5; D call uncertain. The V end was cut by 3 bases, the J end by 1 base, with 6 bases between. The CDR3 covers 12 residues. Germline assignment: CDR1 DFQATT and CDR2 SNEGSKA (reference sequence). As DNA, the CDR3 is TGCAGTGCTAGCCGCAGCCAAGAGACCCAGTACTTC. Encoded protein: CSASRSQETQYF.

This clonotype came up a few times. J is TRBJ2-7 and V is TRBV7-2; 7 bases align to TRBD1. V was clipped by 0 bases and J by 0 bases; unmatched bases: 2. The CDR3 is made up of 15 amino acids. The germline V gene has CDR1 SGHTA and CDR2 FQGNSA. The CDR3 region has the DNA TGTGCCAGCAGCTTAGCGGGACAGACCTCCTACGAGCAGTACTTC. Translation: CASSLAGQTSYEQYF.

The chain links TRBV7-9 to TRBJ2-5; the D call may be TRBD1 or TRBD2 (6 bases each). This CDR3 has 16 residues. Trimming took 5 bases from V and 5 from J, leaving 21 bases between them. Germline values: CDR1 SEHNR, CDR2 FQNEAQ (reference sequence). CDR3 in amino acids: CASSPPPGGILETQYF. In DNA form, the CDR3 reads TGTGCCAGCAGCCCGCCCCCCGGGGGCATATTGGAGACCCAGTACTTC.